The next 29 T cell receptor beta chains were all read from a single sample in a study of glioma-infiltrating T cells (TCRdb year 2016). Instrument on record: Illumina MiSeq. The iRepertoire nested amplicon-rescue multiplex PCR (arm-PCR) platform was used to amplify TCR alpha and beta CDR3 regions from RNA. TCRdb passed the public sequencing reads through fastp at Q25 and MiXCR, retaining productive beta sequences. All rows with the same CDR3 protein become a single entry with the most common DNA and genes. The table for this sample lists about 93,000 distinct CDR3 sequences; approximately 42% of them were counted only once. The top ten hold roughly two fifths of the sample. Sequencing was carried out using glioma tissue, nonneoplastic brain tissue, or PBMCs (not recorded which). The origin of the receptors is a human donor with low-grade glioma or glioblastoma, undergoing nonglioma brain surgery, or in good health (not recorded which).

This chain joins TRBV30 and TRBJ1-3, with TRBD1 matching 8 bases. Germline-derived CDR1 and CDR2 are GTSNPN and SVGIG (reference sequence). CDR3 length: 14 amino acids. The junction had 7 bases not matched to a gene; V was cut back by 8 bases and J by 1 base. The CDR3: CAGGDRRSGNTIYF. The CDR3 nucleotides are TGTGCCGGGGGGGACAGGCGATCTGGAAACACCATATATTTT.

There are many counts of this clonotype. The chain couples TRBV2 to TRBJ2-7, with 8 nucleotides matching TRBD2. CDR1 is SNHLY, CDR2 FYNNEI, per germline. Losses at the gene ends were 6 bases for V and 2 bases for J; bases not matched to a gene: 12. This CDR3 is 16 amino acids long. The CDR3 DNA sequence: TGTGCCAGCAGGGACACACTAGCGGCGGCGACCTACGAGCAGTACTTC. As protein: CASRDTLAAATYEQYF.

Details on this clonotype: Compared with germline, one end of the junction differs, possibly owing to a read error. The rearrangement links TRBV27 to TRBJ1-4; D is unclear. The CDR3 extends over 14 amino acids. Per the germline V gene, CDR1 is MNHEY and CDR2 is SMNVEV (reference sequence). The CDR3 here is CASSFRTTSERLFF. CDR3 bases: TGTGCCAGCAGTTTCCGAACAACTAGTGAAAGACTGTTTTTT. Variable domain in full (rest from reference TRBV27 and TRBJ1-4): EAQVTQNPRYLITVTGKKLTVTCSQNMNHEYMSWYRQDPGLGLRQIYYSMNVEVTDKGDVPEGYKVSRKEKRNFPLILESPSPNQTSLYFCASSFRTTSERLFFGSGTQLSVL.

The chain carries TRBV20-1 and TRBJ2-3; no reliable D call. Trimming left V 4 bases short and J 8 bases short, with 16 bases between. The CDR3 has 13 amino acids. Per the germline V gene, CDR1 is DFQATT and CDR2 is SNEGSKA (reference sequence). CDR3 nucleotide sequence: TGCAGTGCTACTAGATTAATCAAAGTTACGCAGTATTTT. Protein product: CSATRLIKVTQYF.

This clonotype occurred once. At one boundary the junction diverges from the germline segment, which might be a read error. Written as DNA, the CDR3 is TGCATTGCTAGGGGCAGGGAGGGCACTGAAGCTTTCTTT. Translation gives CIARGREGTEAFF. V gene TRBV20-1 combines with J gene TRBJ1-1; D may be TRBD1 (5 bases). Germline values: CDR1 DFQATT, CDR2 SNEGSKA (reference sequence). The CDR3 covers 13 residues.

Comment on this clonotype: A junction boundary mismatches the germline segment, possibly from a read error. The chain joins TRBV20-1 to TRBJ1-6, with 8 positions matching TRBD1. CDR3 length: 14 amino acids. CDR1 is DFQATT and CDR2 is SNEGSKA in the germline V gene (reference sequence). In DNA, the CDR3 is TGCAGTGCTAGGGGGACAGGATATAATTCGCCCCCCCACTTT. It yields the protein CSARGTGYNSPPHF.

This clonotype appeared many times. The chain couples TRBV29-1 to TRBJ1-1, with 8 bases that match TRBD1. Germline lookup yields CDR1 SQVTM and CDR2 ANQGSEA. V dropped 5 bases and J dropped 5; count of bases not matched to a gene: 13. There are 15 residues in the CDR3. CDR3 amino acids: CSVYDMDRENTEAFF. CDR3 DNA sequence: TGCAGCGTTTACGATATGGACAGGGAGAATACTGAAGCTTTCTTT. Combining the CDR3 with reference TRBV29-1 and TRBJ1-1 gives the whole variable domain SAVISQKPSRDICQRGTSLTIQCQVDSQVTMMFWYRQQPGQSLTLIATANQGSEATYESGFVIDKFPISRPNLTFSTLTVSNMSPEDSSIYLCSVYDMDRENTEAFFGQGTRLTVV.

There are many counts of this clonotype. The chain has TRBV6-2 or TRBV6-3 and TRBJ2-5; either TRBD1 or TRBD2 may fit D (5 bases each). The germline V gene has CDR1 MNHEY and CDR2 SVGEGT. V was pared by 6 bases and J by 0 bases, with 17 bases between. This CDR3 has 16 amino acids. The DNA for the CDR3 is TGTGCCAGCAGCCGGAATCCGGGGCCCTACCAAGAGACCCAGTACTTC. Its translation: CASSRNPGPYQETQYF.

The sample holds many counts of this clonotype. The chain uses TRBV2 and TRBJ2-7; 9 nucleotides match TRBD1. V lost 2 bases and J lost 6; bases outside the gene matches: 11. The CDR3 is 16 amino acids. Germline lookup yields CDR1 SNHLY and CDR2 FYNNEI. The CDR3 loop reads CASSETSPGTGSEQYF. DNA of the CDR3: TGTGCCAGCAGTGAAACCTCACCCGGGACAGGGAGCGAGCAGTACTTC. The full variable domain, in which reference TRBV2 and TRBJ2-7 provide the parts outside the CDR3, is EPEVTQTPSHQVTQMGQEVILRCVPISNHLYFYWYRQILGQKVEFLVSFYNNEISEKSEIFDDQFSVERPDGSNFTLKIRSTKLEDSAMYFCASSETSPGTGSEQYFGPGTRLTVT.

This clonotype was counted at least ten times. The chain links TRBV5-4 to TRBJ1-6; TRBD1 is a possible D gene (5 bases). The CDR3 totals 17 residues. Germline V gives CDR1 SGHNT, CDR2 YYREEE (reference sequence). V lost 2 bases, J lost 0 bases, and 12 bases lay in between. CDR3 loop: CASSLGGTSSYNSPLHF. In nucleotides, the CDR3 is TGTGCCAGCAGCTTAGGAGGGACTAGCTCCTATAATTCACCCCTCCACTTT.

This clonotype has ten or more counts. The chain recombines TRBV2 with TRBJ2-7; 11 positions match TRBD1. J gave up 2 bases and V 6 bases, and 3 bases lay outside the gene matches. The CDR3 has 14 amino acids. CDR1 and CDR2 from the germline V gene are SNHLY and FYNNEI. CDR3 region: CASSRDRGTYEQYF. The CDR3 region has the DNA TGTGCCAGCAGCCGGGACAGGGGGACCTACGAGCAGTACTTC.

This clonotype was seen at least ten times. This rearrangement joins TRBV19 to TRBJ1-1; D gene unclear. The CDR3 has 14 amino acids. From germline, CDR1 is LNHDA and CDR2 SQIVND (reference sequence). Between the trimmed V and J ends, which lost 5 bases and 2 bases, there was a span of 12 bases. CDR3 in amino acids: CASSGSDSNTEAFF. For the CDR3, the DNA is TGTGCCAGTAGTGGGAGTGACTCCAACACTGAAGCTTTCTTT.

This clonotype appeared many times. The rearrangement links TRBV5-4 to TRBJ1-1, with a weak D call TRBD1 (5 bases). Germline CDR1 reads SGHNT; CDR2 reads YYREEE (reference sequence). The CDR3 loop spans 13 amino acids. V lost 3 bases and J lost 6, with 12 bases in between. This CDR3 reads CASSSAGGAEAFF. CDR3 nucleotides: TGTGCCAGCAGCTCGGCCGGGGGGGCTGAAGCTTTCTTT.

Concerning this clonotype: A much larger clone sits a single nucleotide away, making a read error possible. This sequence joins TRBV4-1 and TRBJ2-6; D gene unclear. The CDR3 contains 15 residues. V was shortened by 2 bases and J by 2 bases, with 7 bases between the two germline ends. Germline values: CDR1 MGHRA, CDR2 YSYEKL. This CDR3 is CASSQPIAGANVLTF. The DNA of the CDR3 is TGCGCCAGCAGCCAACCAATAGCTGGGGCCAACGTCCTGACTTTC.

This clonotype was seen ten or more times. J is TRBJ2-7 and V is TRBV4-1; TRBD2 matches at 7 bases. From germline, CDR1 is MGHRA and CDR2 YSYEKL. The CDR3 extends over 14 amino acids. The V segment lost 2 bases and the J segment 4 bases; nucleotides outside the gene matches: 5. The CDR3 sequence is CASSQLAGDYEQYF. In nucleotides, the CDR3 is TGCGCCAGCAGCCAACTGGCGGGGGATTACGAGCAGTACTTC.

This clonotype was counted many times. This chain joins TRBV28 and TRBJ1-1; 8 bases line up with TRBD1. The CDR3 spans 15 residues. Germline V lookup: CDR1 MDHEN, CDR2 SYDVKM. V trimming: 6 bases; J trimming: 4 bases; junction bases outside the gene matches: 10. The CDR3 DNA sequence: TGTGCCAGCAGGGGCGCAGGGGGCGAGAGCACTGAAGCTTTCTTT. Residues: CASRGAGGESTEAFF.

This clonotype was recorded at least ten times. This chain joins TRBV20-1 and TRBJ2-7; no firm D call. Trimming left V 1 base short and J 3 bases short, with 7 bases between. The germline V gene has CDR1 DFQATT and CDR2 SNEGSKA (reference sequence). The CDR3 loop spans 12 amino acids. The CDR3 sequence is CSARGVRYEQYF. In DNA form, the CDR3 reads TGCAGTGCTAGAGGTGTCCGCTACGAGCAGTACTTC.

V gene TRBV27 combines with J gene TRBJ2-1, with D perhaps TRBD1 or TRBD2 (6 bases each). Germline V lookup: CDR1 MNHEY, CDR2 SMNVEV (reference sequence). The CDR3 sequence is 16 residues long. Between the trimmed V and J ends, which lost 5 bases and 10 bases, there was a span of 24 bases. CDR3 sequence reads: CASSLTGRGLGYEQFF. The CDR3 coding sequence is TGTGCCAGCAGTCTAACGGGACGGGGGCTTGGGTACGAGCAGTTCTTC.

This clonotype was seen a single time. Being one base from a much bigger clone, this may be a read error. The genes are TRBV5-4 and TRBJ2-5; D gene unclear. This CDR3 is 13 amino acids long. Germline-derived CDR1 and CDR2 are SGHNT and YYREEE (reference sequence). Trimming pared 4 bases from V and 1 base from J, leaving 8 bases between. The CDR3 sequence is CASSPETQETQYF. CDR3 coding DNA: TGTGCCAGCAGCCCCGAAACCCAAGAGACCCAGTACTTC.

As to this clonotype: The CDR3 end shows no conserved phenylalanine or tryptophan, and so a read error is likely. The DNA is omitted, as the CDR3 cannot be located on it reliably, and the CDR3 follows TCRdb's listing. This chain joins TRBV28 and TRBJ2-1; TRBD2, the D gene given by the table, was not confirmed from the DNA. The CDR3 extends over 14 residues, inclusive of both ends. Germline loops: CDR1 MDHEN, CDR2 SYDVKM. The CDR3 reads CASTGSSGRSEQSS.

In its sample, this clonotype was seen many times. The chain is built from TRBV29-1 and TRBJ2-3; 7 bases are a match to TRBD2. The CDR3 loop spans 13 amino acids. Germline V lookup: CDR1 SQVTM, CDR2 ANQGSEA. J gave up 3 bases and V 3 bases, and 3 bases lay outside the gene matches. The CDR3 loop is CSVDREATDTQYF. The DNA for the CDR3 is TGCAGCGTTGACCGGGAGGCGACAGATACGCAGTATTTT.

The table lists this clonotype with many counts. V and J are TRBV6-2 or TRBV6-3 and TRBJ2-1; 8 bases agree with TRBD1. V was clipped by 5 bases and J by 0 bases; unmatched bases: 3. This CDR3 has 15 amino acids. The germline gives CDR1 MNHEY, CDR2 SVGEGT. CDR3: CASSRTGSSYNEQFF. Written as DNA, the CDR3 is TGTGCCAGCAGTAGGACAGGGAGCTCCTACAATGAGCAGTTCTTC.

A note on this clonotype: Just one base apart from a much larger clone, this may be a read error. The chain joins TRBV19 to TRBJ1-5; 8 bases match TRBD1. The CDR3 consists of 17 residues. Germline V CDR1 and CDR2: LNHDA, SQIVND (reference sequence). CDR3 DNA: TGTGCCAATAGTATAGTAGGGCCAGGGGGCGGCAATCAGCCCCAGCATTTT. This codes for CANSIVGPGGGNQPQHF.

As for this clonotype: This sequence may be a read error, since a much larger clone differs from it by one base. The rearrangement uses TRBV19 and TRBJ2-5; 12 bases align to TRBD2. The CDR3 sequence is 13 residues long. Germline values: CDR1 LNHDA, CDR2 SQIVND (reference sequence). The CDR3 region is CASTASGGGTQHF. CDR3 nucleotide sequence: TGTGCCAGTACTGCTAGCGGGGGGGGGACCCAGCACTTC.

This clonotype showed up many times. The J gene is TRBJ2-1, the V gene TRBV5-1; 8 positions agree with TRBD2. Unmatched junction bases numbered 13, after V lost 0 bases and J lost 2 bases. Germline V lookup: CDR1 SGHRS, CDR2 YFSETQ. The CDR3 has 19 amino acids. CDR3 sequence: CASSLAVGTSGLTYNEQFF. The CDR3 DNA reads TGCGCCAGCAGCTTGGCCGTAGGTACTAGCGGATTGACCTACAATGAGCAGTTCTTC.

This clonotype was seen repeatedly, ten times or more. The rearrangement links TRBV3-1 to TRBJ2-1; 14 bases align to TRBD2. V lost 4 bases to trimming and J lost 0 bases; unmatched junction nucleotides: 8. Looked up from germline, CDR1 is LGHDT and CDR2 is YNNKEL (reference sequence). CDR3 size: 19 residues. The CDR3 coding sequence is TGTGCCAGCAGCCCTGGACTAGCGGGGGGCGCCAACTCCTACAATGAGCAGTTCTTC. Residues: CASSPGLAGGANSYNEQFF.

Only one count was recorded for this clonotype. A much larger clone differs from this one at a single base, so this may be a read error. The chain joins TRBV12-3 or TRBV12-4 to TRBJ2-7; the D is unclear. V was trimmed by 8 bases and J by 7 bases, leaving 24 bases between them. The CDR3 totals 15 residues. This chain's CDR3 is CASLTPLSVYNEQYF. The DNA of the CDR3 is TGTGCCAGCTTAACGCCCCTCTCTGTGTACAATGAGCAGTACTTC.

In the case of this clonotype: Possible read error: a much larger clone is one base away. The missing conserved phenylalanine or tryptophan at the end of this CDR3 makes a read error likely. This chain links TRBV2 with TRBJ2-3; maybe TRBD2 (6 bases). Germline CDR1 SNHLY, CDR2 FYNNEI. V was pared by 5 bases and J by 2 bases, with 17 bases between. The CDR3 consists of 16 residues. The CDR3 reads CASSRSRDLNTDTQYS. The DNA of the CDR3 is TGTGCCAGCAGTCGGTCCCGGGACTTAAACACAGATACGCAGTATTCT.

This clonotype has at least ten counts. The chain links TRBV5-6 to TRBJ1-1; D ambiguous. The germline gives CDR1 SGHDT, CDR2 YYEEEE. Trimming removed 0 bases from V and 0 bases from J, with 9 bases in between. CDR3 size: 15 residues. In nucleotides, the CDR3 is TGTGCCAGCAGCTTGGTCGCGGGGATGAACACTGAAGCTTTCTTT. This codes for CASSLVAGMNTEAFF.